This TCR beta chain was captured in a study of cytotoxic CD8 clonotypes in ibrutinib-treated CLL. In the study overall: The authors obtained response samples at a median of about 13 months of treatment, range 6 to 36. Among the samples, the mean was about 250,000 productive templates and 75,000 to 95,000 productive rearrangements.

The V gene's germline CDR1 is MGHRA and CDR2 YSYEKL. The CDR3 loop spans 16 amino acids. Trimming left V 1 base short and J 1 base short, with 13 bases between. The data were produced by immunoSEQ multiplex PCR, yet TCRdb's version contains in-frame clones alone and is incomplete. This sample yields approximately 200,000 clones, of which approximately 72% are seen a single time; roughly an eighth belongs to the top ten. Roughly 2 micrograms of genomic DNA (from cryopreserved PBMCs) were used for TCR beta libraries. This clone came up a few times. The specimen was PBMCs, collected after 24 months of ibrutinib treatment. The chain links TRBV4-1 to TRBJ1-2; D is uncertain. This sequence was found in a human donor with chronic lymphocytic leukemia. This CDR3 is CASSQVVFSINYGYTF. Written as DNA, the CDR3 is TGCGCCAGCAGCCAAGTGGTGTTCAGCATTAACTATGGCTACACCTTC.